This TCR beta chain was sequenced for a study of cytomegalovirus exposure and HLA in healthy donors. It was with 60 Vbeta and 13 Jbeta primers that the PCR ran. Libraries were prepared by immunoSEQ multiplex PCR; TCRdb keeps only in-frame clonotypes and omits some of them. This repertoire shows some 170,000 clones, roughly 76% found once; its top ten account for roughly 13%. General study findings and limits: Researchers reported in a later analysis that a missense DCLRE1C variant was tied to TCR beta V- and J-gene trimming. Previous analysis showed most TCR beta V segments were productive about 87% or about 30% of the time. Several V segments, TRBV6-2 and TRBV6-3 among them, could not be told apart and were dropped. Cytomegalovirus-associated TCR beta chains were listed, numbering 164.

On this clone: The antigen remains unidentified.

The germline V gene encodes CDR1 MNHEY and CDR2 SVGAGI. There are 12 residues in the CDR3. Trimming took off 2 bases at V and 9 bases at J, with 8 bases between the two ends. The receptor's source is a woman in her forties or fifties in good health and CMV-seronegative. The chain recombines TRBV6-5 with TRBJ2-1; perhaps TRBD1 as D (6 bases). Sequenced: PBMCs. The CDR3 reads CASSYGGSEQFF. The CDR3 DNA follows: TGTGCCAGCAGTTACGGGGGCAGTGAGCAGTTCTTC.